This TCR beta chain stems from a study of blood T cell repertoires in COVID-19. Study information: Samples taken during acute and convalescent COVID-19 were collected in the United States, Italy and Spain.

CDR1 and CDR2 (germline): SGHDT, YYEEEE. The CDR3 consists of 14 residues. Trimming removed 0 bases at V and 7 bases at J, with 11 bases between. The authors' processing: Nucleated cell number was recorded as an estimate derived from reference gene primer amplification. Profiled with immunoSEQ multiplex PCR; TCRdb holds only in-frame clones, not every one. Clonal size and the V and J genes are those of that table, whereas D and trimming came from the DNA. The sample has about 130,000 clones, about 80% seen once. The source of this sequence is a human donor in a cohort sampled during active COVID-19. The rearrangement uses TRBV5-6 and TRBJ1-5; D call uncertain. The specimen sequenced was peripheral blood. CDR3 loop: CASSLVGSGQPQHF. DNA for the CDR3: TGTGCCAGCAGCTTGGTGGGGAGTGGACAGCCCCAGCATTTT.